This TCR beta chain emerged from a study of cytomegalovirus exposure and HLA in healthy donors. General observations from the study: Among the most significant clusters, several appeared linked to common viral pathogens in a later analysis.

V gave up 5 bases and J gave up 0 bases, with 13 bases separating them. Germline values: CDR1 LNHDA, CDR2 SQIVND (reference sequence). The CDR3 runs to 15 residues. This clone is a singleton in its sample. The antigen remains unidentified. Amplification used 60 Vbeta primers and 13 Jbeta primers. The table came from immunoSEQ multiplex PCR; TCRdb's copy has only in-frame clones and leaves some out. The sample yields 200,000 or so clones, over 80% seen once. What was sequenced was PBMCs. The chain uses TRBV19 and TRBJ1-2; possibly TRBD1 for D (5 bases). The sequence came from a boy under 10 years old in good health and CMV-seronegative. The CDR3 nucleotides are TGTGCCAGTAGTCTACGACAGACAGCTAACTATGGCTACACCTTC. It encodes CASSLRQTANYGYTF.